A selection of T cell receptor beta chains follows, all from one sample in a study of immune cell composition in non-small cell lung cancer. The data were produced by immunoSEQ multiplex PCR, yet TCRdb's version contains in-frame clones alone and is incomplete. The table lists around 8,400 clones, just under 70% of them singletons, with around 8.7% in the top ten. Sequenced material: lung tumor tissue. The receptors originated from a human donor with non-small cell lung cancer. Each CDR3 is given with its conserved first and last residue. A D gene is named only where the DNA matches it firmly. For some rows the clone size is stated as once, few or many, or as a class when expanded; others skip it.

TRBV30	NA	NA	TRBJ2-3	CAWSQDFVTDTQYF	TGTGCCTGGAGTCAGGACTTTGTCACAGATACGCAGTATTTT
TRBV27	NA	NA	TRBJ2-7	CASSPTGHLYEQYF	TGTGCCAGCAGTCCCACGGGACATCTGTACGAGCAGTACTTC
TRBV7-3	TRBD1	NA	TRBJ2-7	CASSLLAGAGTANYEQYF	TGTGCCAGCAGCTTATTAGCTGGGGCCGGGACAGCGAATTACGAGCAGTACTTC
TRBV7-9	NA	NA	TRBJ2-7	CASSQDSYEQYF	TGTGCCAGCAGCCAAGACAGCTACGAGCAGTACTTC
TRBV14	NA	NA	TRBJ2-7	CASSQDLGGGVSSYEQYF	TGTGCCAGCAGCCAAGATCTTGGTGGCGGCGTTAGCTCCTACGAGCAGTACTTC
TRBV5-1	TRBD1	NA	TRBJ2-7	CASSLSGQGYEQYF	TGCGCCAGCAGCTTGAGTGGACAGGGTTACGAGCAGTACTTC
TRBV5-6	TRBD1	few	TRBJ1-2	CASSLTGTGVGYTF	TGTGCCAGCAGCTTAACCGGGACAGGGGTAGGCTACACCTTC
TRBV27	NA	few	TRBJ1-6	CASSRAGRYSPLHF	TGTGCCAGCAGCAGGGCAGGGCGATATTCACCCCTCCACTTT
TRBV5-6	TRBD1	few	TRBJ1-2	CASSLGTGVHGYTF	TGTGCCAGCAGCTTGGGGACAGGGGTCCATGGCTACACCTTC
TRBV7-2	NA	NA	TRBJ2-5	CASSWAGANIETQYF	TGTGCCAGCAGTTGGGCAGGGGCCAATATAGAGACCCAGTACTTC